This TCR beta chain was sequenced in a study of blood T cell repertoires in COVID-19. Under the authors' procedure: Estimation of nucleated cell counts was performed using reference gene primer amplification. Only in-frame clones appear in the TCRdb table, and some are missing; sequencing was by immunoSEQ multiplex PCR. That table is the source of V, J and clone size, and D and trimming were worked out from the DNA. The sample carries some 130,000 clones, approximately 80% recorded once. There are 15 residues in the CDR3. Deletions cut 3 bases from V and 5 bases from J, with 14 bases between. Germline-derived CDR1 and CDR2 are SGHRS and YFSETQ.

The genes are TRBV5-1 and TRBJ1-4, with unresolved D. The source is a man in his 70s with acute or convalescent COVID-19. Sequenced sample: peripheral blood. CDR3 sequence: CASSSSGTLNEKLFF. The CDR3 region has the DNA TGCGCCAGCAGCTCCTCGGGAACACTGAATGAAAAACTGTTTTTT.